Below, one TCR beta chain is given with its context. Its antigen remains unidentified. The test was conducted at deep level. Some clones are missing from TCRdb's copy, which holds only in-frame ones; the method was immunoSEQ multiplex PCR. The sample consists of around 2,000,000 clones, 90% to 95% of them appearing once. As defined, naive CD8 cells were CD45RO-negative and positively selected for CCR7, with terminally differentiated effector memory CD45RA+ cells excluded. None of the donors, who were healthy HIV-negative adults, had recently had acute infections or vaccinations. This sample was included in a study of shared clonotypes between healthy human individuals. Background on the study: Sampling drew on donors who were a couple of women and a few men aged 18 to 49.

Study-level results: Across subsets, estimated richness was generally greater for naive than for memory populations.

The sequence was collected from a man younger than 35 in good health. Some clones in this sample may be carry-over from other donors' samples. Sequencing was done on a sample of naive CD8+ T cells from PBMCs.

This CDR3 reads CASSIRGTRIYGYTF. The DNA of the CDR3 is TGTGCCAGTAGTATTCGCGGCACGAGAATCTATGGCTACACCTTC. This chain links TRBV19 with TRBJ1-2; D remains unclear. The length of the CDR3 is 15 residues. V was trimmed by 3 bases and J by 4 bases, leaving 15 bases between them. CDR1 and CDR2 from the germline V gene are LNHDA and SQIVND (reference sequence).